The T cell receptor beta chain described here comes from a study of shared clonotypes between healthy human individuals. Repertoires were generated with immunoSEQ multiplex PCR, while TCRdb's copy carries only in-frame clones and drops some. Counted here are more than 2 million clones, 90% to 95% occurring once; the ten biggest clones make up more than 1.5%. CDR1 and CDR2 from the germline V gene are MNHEY and SMNVEV (reference sequence). Trimming shortened V by 5 bases and J by 4 bases, and 11 bases separated the two germline ends. There are 13 residues in the CDR3. Naive CD8 cells comprised CD45RO-negative, CCR7-positively selected cells, excluding terminally differentiated effector memory CD45RA+ cells.

This chain joins TRBV27 and TRBJ2-5, with D hard to call. Sequenced input: naive CD8+ T cells from PBMCs. The source of this sequence is a man younger than 30 in good health. Some clones in this sample may be carry-over from other donors' samples. DNA of the CDR3: TGTGCCAGCAGTGTGGCGCCAACAGAGACCCAGTACTTC. Its protein product is CASSVAPTETQYF.